The clone carrying this T cell receptor (beta chain) showed up just a few times. The antigen remains unidentified. The data belong to a study of beta chain features in type 1 diabetes. Whole-study findings and limits: Relative to healthy donors, patients appeared to have naive, central memory and Treg TCRB repertoires that were more similar.

Losses at the gene ends were 7 bases for V and 8 bases for J; bases not matched to a gene: 7. CDR3 size: 12 residues. Looked up from germline, CDR1 is SNHLY and CDR2 is FYNNEI. Since all of the isolated RNA was reverse transcribed, expressed TCRB transcripts were what got sequenced. Sequencing used immunoSEQ multiplex PCR; TCRdb keeps in-frame clones, though not all of them. The data hold about 240,000 clones, with 25% to 30% observed a single time. Sorting based on CD45RO/CCR7/CD25/CD127/CD95/CD27 separated CD4+ naive, central memory, regulatory and stem cell-like memory cells. This TCR was sampled from a man younger than 40 in good health. Sequencing was carried out using central memory CD4+ T cells from blood. This chain joins TRBV2 and TRBJ2-7; 8 nucleotides align to TRBD2. The CDR3: CASTPGGTKQYF. For the CDR3, the DNA is TGTGCCAGCACCCCGGGAGGGACGAAGCAGTACTTC.